This T cell receptor (beta chain) was sequenced during a study of blood T cells in healthy people across ages (dated by TCRdb to the mid-2010s). In terms of the full investigation: In model experiments, roughly one uniquely barcoded TCR beta cDNA molecule per two T cells was captured by template switching. Four age groups were formed from the donors: young (average roughly 16 years), middle-aged (around 41), aged (approximately 60) and long-lived (about 80). The study analyzed two additional independent replicas of 1 million unique cDNA reads from the same blood draw for two donors, one aged 18 to 29 and one aged 80 or older. The study measured age-related changes in TCR beta repertoire diversity using deep sequencing normalized with unique cDNA molecular identifiers. Donors of different ages were randomly distributed across sequencing lanes to avoid experimental bias.

This clonotype has only a few counts. The antigen it recognizes is unknown. No quality values exist for individual bases; no much larger clone is one base distant. Overall study outcomes, separate from this receptor: Compared with the aged group, more naive CD4+ T cells, fewer expanded clones and increased TCR diversity were shown by the long-lived group, suggesting age selection. The percentage of naive T cells measured by flow cytometry correlated strongly with observed TCR beta diversity. Because profiling used bulk unsorted PBMCs, naive and antigen-experienced compartments could not be compared conclusively. Donor CMV infection status was unknown, potentially confounding age-related changes in expanded clonotypes. Estimates of total diversity based on one million sequenced T cells were considered lower bounds and underestimates. As age increased, observed TCR beta diversity per million T cells dropped in a roughly linear way, and a significant reduction was already evident by age 40.

Donors were roughly 40 systemically healthy Caucasian individuals from Russia aged roughly 6 to 95 years. Each donor gave ten milliliters of peripheral blood, drawn into EDTA-treated Vacutainer tubes. Ficoll-Paque density-gradient centrifugation was used to isolate PBMCs, with at least 6.5 million per sample. Trizol reagent was used to extract total RNA from the PBMCs, yielding at least 5 micrograms per sample. Naive CD45RAhigh/CD27high T cell percentages were measured by flow cytometry on a PBMC aliquot from every donor. Libraries were built with 5' RACE. Sequencer: Illumina HiSeq 2500. The second PCR ran for about 6 to 12 cycles and used a J-beta primer mix along with a sample-barcoded 5' primer. A template-switch 5' adaptor carrying 12 random nucleotides introduced a unique molecular identifier onto each TCR beta cDNA molecule. Each sample yielded at least 2.5 million CDR3-containing paired-end reads. First-strand cDNA synthesis was performed from all RNA using the Mint cDNA synthesis kit, with priming by a TRBC-specific oligonucleotide. After uracil-DNA glycosylase treatment, a first 18-cycle PCR used universal primers M1SS and BC2_uni_R on all cDNA. On the study's bioinformatics: For normalization, 1 million high-quality reads were randomly selected from each sample, with every read carrying a distinct molecular identifier. Instead of being binned into consensus sequences, reads with shared molecular identifiers were discarded. CDR3 identification, clonotype clustering and error correction used MiTCR with a Q25 quality threshold and the strictest error-elimination algorithm. A nonparametric unseen species model using Euler transformation provided a lower-bound estimate of total TCR beta diversity. The public reads were reprocessed in TCRdb via fastp at Q25 and MiXCR, keeping in-frame beta chains. Rows with one shared CDR3 protein collapse into an entry with the most common genes and DNA. The V and J calls follow TCRdb's processing rather than the paper's. The sample table lists 550,000 to 700,000 distinct CDR3 sequences, 25% to 30% of them with a count of one. The top ten constitute less than 20% of the sample.

The CDR3 starts with the cysteine, ends with the phenylalanine, and has 11 residues. Only CDR3 DNA is held: 33 bases, read in frame from base 1. The germline V gene (reference sequence) specifies DFQATT as CDR1 and SNEGSKA as CDR2. The sequence was obtained from a woman between 65 and 79 years old in good health. This sequence uses TRBV20-1 and TRBJ2-1; no D gene call is confident. The J call may be mistaken, given a closer DNA end match to TRBJ2-7. The sequenced sample was blood. The CDR3 region: CSAPGRTGQYF. The DNA reads TGCAGTGCTCCCGGACGGACCGGGCAGTACTTC.